What follows is one T cell receptor beta chain and its context. As yet, its antigen is unknown. Data came from immunoSEQ multiplex PCR; TCRdb stores just in-frame clones and leaves some out. The data hold around 60,000 clones, with about 95% observed a single time. The data belong to a study of cytomegalovirus exposure and HLA in healthy donors. Whole-study findings and limits: Accounts indicate the classifier identified cytomegalovirus status with strong specificity and sensitivity. Researchers catalogued around 150 TCR beta chains as cytomegalovirus-associated.

This receptor was taken from a woman under 30 in good health and CMV-seropositive. The sequenced sample was PBMCs.

The CDR3 loop is CASSLGTGQKETQYF. In DNA, the CDR3 is TGTGCCAGCAGCTTAGGGACAGGGCAAAAGGAGACCCAGTACTTC. V usage is TRBV7-7 and J usage is TRBJ2-5, with 8 nucleotides matching TRBD1. Germline V lookup: CDR1 SSHAT, CDR2 FNYEAQ (reference sequence). The CDR3 loop spans 15 amino acids. The J segment lost 5 bases and the V segment lost 1 base, leaving 6 bases of the junction unmatched.